This T cell receptor (beta chain) was identified in a study of cytomegalovirus exposure and HLA in healthy donors. As for this clone: Its antigen remains unknown.

Findings and limits, study-wide: The study flagged around 160 TCR beta chains as cytomegalovirus-associated. Both high specificity and high sensitivity reportedly marked the classifier's diagnosis of cytomegalovirus status.

Per the germline V gene, CDR1 is SGHTS and CDR2 is YDEGEE. The CDR3 is 14 amino acids. V was cut by 1 base and J by 1 base, with 6 bases left in between. PCR primers comprised 60 Vbeta and 13 Jbeta primers. Clones were sequenced by immunoSEQ multiplex PCR, and TCRdb holds only the in-frame ones, with some missing. The sample consists of roughly 170,000 clones, 80% to 90% of them appearing once. This receptor was identified in a girl aged 2-10 years in good health and CMV-seropositive. This chain joins TRBV5-8 and TRBJ1-3; TRBD1 is a possible D gene (6 bases). The specimen sequenced was PBMCs. The CDR3 region is CASSLRGSGNTIYF. The CDR3 bases are TGTGCCAGCAGCTTGAGGGGGTCTGGAAACACCATATATTTT.